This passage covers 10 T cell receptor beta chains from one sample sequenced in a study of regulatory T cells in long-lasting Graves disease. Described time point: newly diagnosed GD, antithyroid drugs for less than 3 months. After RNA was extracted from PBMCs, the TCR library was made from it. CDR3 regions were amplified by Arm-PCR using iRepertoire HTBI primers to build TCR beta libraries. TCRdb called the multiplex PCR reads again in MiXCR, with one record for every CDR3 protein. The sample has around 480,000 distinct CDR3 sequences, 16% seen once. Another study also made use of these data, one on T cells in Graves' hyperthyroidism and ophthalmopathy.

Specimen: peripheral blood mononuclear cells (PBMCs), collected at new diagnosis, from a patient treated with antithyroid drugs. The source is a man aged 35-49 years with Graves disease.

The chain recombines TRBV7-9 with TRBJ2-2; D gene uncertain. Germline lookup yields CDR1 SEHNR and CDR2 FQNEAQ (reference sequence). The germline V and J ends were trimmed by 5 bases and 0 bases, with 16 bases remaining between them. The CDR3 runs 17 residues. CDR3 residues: CASSPLGWGTNTGELFF. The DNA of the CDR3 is TGTGCCAGCAGCCCCTTGGGTTGGGGTACGAACACCGGGGAGCTGTTTTTT.

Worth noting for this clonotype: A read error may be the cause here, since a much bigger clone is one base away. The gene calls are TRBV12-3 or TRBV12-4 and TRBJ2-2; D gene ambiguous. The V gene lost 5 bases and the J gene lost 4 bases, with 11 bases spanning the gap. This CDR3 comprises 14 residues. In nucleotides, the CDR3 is TGTGCCAGCAGTCCACCAGCGTTCACCGGGGAGCTGTTTTTT. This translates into CASSPPAFTGELFF.

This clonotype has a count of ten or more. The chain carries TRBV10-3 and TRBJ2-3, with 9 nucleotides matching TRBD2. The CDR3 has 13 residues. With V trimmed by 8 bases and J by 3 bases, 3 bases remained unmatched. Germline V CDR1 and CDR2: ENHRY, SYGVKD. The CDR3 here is CAICSGSTDTQYF. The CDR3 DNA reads TGTGCCATCTGTAGCGGGAGTACAGATACGCAGTATTTT.

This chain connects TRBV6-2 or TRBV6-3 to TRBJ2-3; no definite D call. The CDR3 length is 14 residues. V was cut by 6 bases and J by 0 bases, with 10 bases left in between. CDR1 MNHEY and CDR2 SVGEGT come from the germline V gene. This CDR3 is CASRYTRSTDTQYF. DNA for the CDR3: TGTGCCAGCAGATATACGCGGAGCACAGATACGCAGTATTTT.

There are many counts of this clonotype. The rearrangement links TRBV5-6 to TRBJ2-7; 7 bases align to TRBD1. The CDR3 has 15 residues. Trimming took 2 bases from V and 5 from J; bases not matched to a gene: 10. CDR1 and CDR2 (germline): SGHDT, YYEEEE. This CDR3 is CASSFPGTAYDEQYF. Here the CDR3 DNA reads TGTGCCAGCAGCTTTCCCGGGACAGCCTATGACGAGCAGTACTTC.

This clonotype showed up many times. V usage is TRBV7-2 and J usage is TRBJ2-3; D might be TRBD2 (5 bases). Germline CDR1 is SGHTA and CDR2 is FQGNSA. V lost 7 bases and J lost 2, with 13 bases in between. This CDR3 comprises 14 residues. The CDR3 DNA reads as TGTGCCAGCATCTGGCGGGTATACACAGATACGCAGTATTTT. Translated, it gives CASIWRVYTDTQYF.

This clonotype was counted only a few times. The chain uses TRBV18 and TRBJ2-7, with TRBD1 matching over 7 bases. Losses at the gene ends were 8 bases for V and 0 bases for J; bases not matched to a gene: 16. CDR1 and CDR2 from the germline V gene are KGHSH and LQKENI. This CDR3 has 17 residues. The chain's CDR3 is CASAERRGQVSSYEQYF. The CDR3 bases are TGTGCCAGCGCGGAAAGAAGGGGGCAGGTGAGCTCCTACGAGCAGTACTTC.

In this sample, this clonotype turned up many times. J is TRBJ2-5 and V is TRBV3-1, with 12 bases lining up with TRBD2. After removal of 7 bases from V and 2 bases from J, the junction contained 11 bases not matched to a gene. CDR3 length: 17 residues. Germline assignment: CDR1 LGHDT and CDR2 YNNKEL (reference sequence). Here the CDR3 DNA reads TGTGCCAGCAAGATACTAGCGGGAGGACCGCTACAAGAGACCCAGTACTTC. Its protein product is CASKILAGGPLQETQYF.

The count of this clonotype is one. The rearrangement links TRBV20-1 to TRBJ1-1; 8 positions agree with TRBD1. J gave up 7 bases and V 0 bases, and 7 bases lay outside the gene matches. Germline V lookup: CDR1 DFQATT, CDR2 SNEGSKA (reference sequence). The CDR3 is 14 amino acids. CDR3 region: CSARDRTGLLEAFF. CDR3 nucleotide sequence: TGCAGTGCTAGAGATCGGACAGGGCTTCTTGAAGCTTTCTTT.

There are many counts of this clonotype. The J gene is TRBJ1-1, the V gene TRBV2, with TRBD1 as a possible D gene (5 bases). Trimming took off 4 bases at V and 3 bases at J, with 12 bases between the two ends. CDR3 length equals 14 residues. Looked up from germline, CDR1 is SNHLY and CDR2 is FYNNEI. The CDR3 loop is CASSGPIRDTEAFF. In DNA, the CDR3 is TGTGCCAGCAGTGGTCCGATCAGGGACACTGAAGCTTTCTTT.